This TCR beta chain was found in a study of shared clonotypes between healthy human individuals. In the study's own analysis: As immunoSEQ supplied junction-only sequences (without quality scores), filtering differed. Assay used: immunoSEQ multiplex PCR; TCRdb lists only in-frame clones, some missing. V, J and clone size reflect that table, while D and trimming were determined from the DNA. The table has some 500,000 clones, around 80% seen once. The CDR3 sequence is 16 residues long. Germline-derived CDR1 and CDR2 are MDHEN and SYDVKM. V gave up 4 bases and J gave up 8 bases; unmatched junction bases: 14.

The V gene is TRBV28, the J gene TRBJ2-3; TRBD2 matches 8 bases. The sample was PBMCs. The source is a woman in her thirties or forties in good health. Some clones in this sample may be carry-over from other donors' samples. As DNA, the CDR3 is TGTGCCAGCAGTTCCCCAAGCGGGAGCGGGGACGTTACGCAGTATTTT. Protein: CASSSPSGSGDVTQYF.